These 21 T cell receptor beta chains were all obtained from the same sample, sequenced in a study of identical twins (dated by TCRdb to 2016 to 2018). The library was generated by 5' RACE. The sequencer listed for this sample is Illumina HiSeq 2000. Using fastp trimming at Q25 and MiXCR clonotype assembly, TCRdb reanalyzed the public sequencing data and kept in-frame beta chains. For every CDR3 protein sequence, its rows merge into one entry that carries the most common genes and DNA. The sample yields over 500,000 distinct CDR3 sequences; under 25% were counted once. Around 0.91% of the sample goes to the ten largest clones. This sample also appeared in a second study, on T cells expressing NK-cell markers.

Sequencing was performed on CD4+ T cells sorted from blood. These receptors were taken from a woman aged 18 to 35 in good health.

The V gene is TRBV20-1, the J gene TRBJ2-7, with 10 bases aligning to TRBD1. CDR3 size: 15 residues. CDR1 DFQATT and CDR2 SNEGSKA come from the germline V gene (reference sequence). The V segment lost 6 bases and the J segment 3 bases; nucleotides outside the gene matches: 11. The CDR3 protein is CSAPITGTGVYEQYF. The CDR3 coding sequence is TGCAGTGCGCCAATCACCGGGACAGGGGTCTACGAGCAGTACTTC.

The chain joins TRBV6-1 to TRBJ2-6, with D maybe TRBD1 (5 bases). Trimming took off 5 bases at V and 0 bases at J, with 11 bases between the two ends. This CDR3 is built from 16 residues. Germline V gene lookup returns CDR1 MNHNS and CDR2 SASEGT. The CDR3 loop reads CASSTDTSSGANVLTF. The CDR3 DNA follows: TGTGCCAGCAGTACGGACACGAGCTCTGGGGCCAACGTCCTGACTTTC.

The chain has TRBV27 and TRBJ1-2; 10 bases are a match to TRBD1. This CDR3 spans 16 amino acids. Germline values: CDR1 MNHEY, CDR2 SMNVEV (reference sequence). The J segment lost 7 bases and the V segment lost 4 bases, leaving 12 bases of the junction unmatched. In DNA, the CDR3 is TGTGCCAGCAGTTCGATTCGACCCGGGACAGGGGTTGGCTACACCTTC. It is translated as CASSSIRPGTGVGYTF.

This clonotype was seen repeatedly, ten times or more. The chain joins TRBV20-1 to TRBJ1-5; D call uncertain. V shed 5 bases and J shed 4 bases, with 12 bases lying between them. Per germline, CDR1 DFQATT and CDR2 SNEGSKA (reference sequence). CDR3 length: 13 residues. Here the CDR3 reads CSALDGLNQPQHF. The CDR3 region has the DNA TGCAGTGCTCTGGACGGCTTGAATCAGCCCCAGCATTTT.

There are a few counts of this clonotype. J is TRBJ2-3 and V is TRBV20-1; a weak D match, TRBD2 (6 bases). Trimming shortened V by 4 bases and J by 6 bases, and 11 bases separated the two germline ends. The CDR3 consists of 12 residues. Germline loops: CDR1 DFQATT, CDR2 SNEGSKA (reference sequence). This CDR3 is CSAKHGSDTQYF. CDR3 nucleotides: TGCAGTGCTAAGCACGGGAGTGATACGCAGTATTTT.

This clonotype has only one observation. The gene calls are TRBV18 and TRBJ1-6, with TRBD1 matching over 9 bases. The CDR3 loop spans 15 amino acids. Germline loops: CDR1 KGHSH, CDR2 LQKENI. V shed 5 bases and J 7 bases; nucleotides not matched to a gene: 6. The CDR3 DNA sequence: TGTGCCAGCTCAACTACGGGACAGGGAAATTCACCCCTCCACTTT. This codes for CASSTTGQGNSPLHF.

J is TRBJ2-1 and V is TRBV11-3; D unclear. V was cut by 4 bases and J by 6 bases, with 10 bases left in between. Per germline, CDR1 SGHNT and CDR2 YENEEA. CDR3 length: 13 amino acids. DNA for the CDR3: TGTGCCAGCAGCTCGGTTGGCATCAATGAGCAGTTCTTC. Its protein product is CASSSVGINEQFF.

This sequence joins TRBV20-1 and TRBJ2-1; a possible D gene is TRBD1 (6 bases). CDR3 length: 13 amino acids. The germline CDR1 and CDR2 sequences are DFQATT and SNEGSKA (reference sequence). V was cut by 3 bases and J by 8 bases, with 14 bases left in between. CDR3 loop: CSASRDTQHEQFF. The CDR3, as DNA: TGCAGTGCTAGCCGGGACACTCAGCATGAGCAGTTCTTC.

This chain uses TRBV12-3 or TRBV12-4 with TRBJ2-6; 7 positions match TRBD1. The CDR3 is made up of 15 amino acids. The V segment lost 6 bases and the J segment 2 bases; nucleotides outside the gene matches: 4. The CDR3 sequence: CASSPGQPGANVLTF. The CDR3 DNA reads TGTGCCAGCAGCCCGGGACAGCCTGGGGCCAACGTCCTGACTTTC.

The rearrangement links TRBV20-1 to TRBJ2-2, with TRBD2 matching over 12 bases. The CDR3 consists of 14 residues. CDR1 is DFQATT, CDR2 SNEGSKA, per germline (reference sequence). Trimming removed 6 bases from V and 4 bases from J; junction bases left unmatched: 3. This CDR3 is CSARTSGVTGELFF. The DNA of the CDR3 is TGCAGTGCGCGGACTAGCGGGGTCACCGGGGAGCTGTTTTTT.

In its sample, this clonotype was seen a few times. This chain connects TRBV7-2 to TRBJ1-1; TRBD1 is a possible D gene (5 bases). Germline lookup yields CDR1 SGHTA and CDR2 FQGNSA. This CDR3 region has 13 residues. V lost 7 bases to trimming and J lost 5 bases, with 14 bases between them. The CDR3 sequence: CASNLRTTTEAFF. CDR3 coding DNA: TGTGCCAGCAACCTCAGGACAACGACTGAAGCTTTCTTT.

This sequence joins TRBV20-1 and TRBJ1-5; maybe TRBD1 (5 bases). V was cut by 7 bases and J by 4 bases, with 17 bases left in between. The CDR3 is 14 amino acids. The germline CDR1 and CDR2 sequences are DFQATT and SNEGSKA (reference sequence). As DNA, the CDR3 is TGCAGTGTCGCGTCCAGGGCCAGGAATCAGCCCCAGCATTTT. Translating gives CSVASRARNQPQHF.

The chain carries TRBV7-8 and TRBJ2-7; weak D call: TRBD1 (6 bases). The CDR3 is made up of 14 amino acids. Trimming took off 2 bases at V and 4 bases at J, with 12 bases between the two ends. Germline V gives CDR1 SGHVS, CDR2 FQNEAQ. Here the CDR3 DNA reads TGTGCCAGCAGCTTAAGGACAGTCCTGTACGAGCAGTACTTC. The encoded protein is CASSLRTVLYEQYF.

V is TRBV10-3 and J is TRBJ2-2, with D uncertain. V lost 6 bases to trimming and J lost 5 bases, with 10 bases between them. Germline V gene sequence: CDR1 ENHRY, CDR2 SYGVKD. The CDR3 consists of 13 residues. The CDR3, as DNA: TGTGCCATCAGCGGGCAAAGTACCGGGGAGCTGTTTTTT. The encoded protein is CAISGQSTGELFF.

CDR3 nucleotide sequence: TGTGCCAGCAGCTCCAAGAACTACGAGCAGTACTTC. It yields the protein CASSSKNYEQYF. This chain joins TRBV7-2 and TRBJ2-7; no reliable D call. This CDR3 has 12 amino acids. Germline V gives CDR1 SGHTA, CDR2 FQGNSA. Trimming took off 4 bases at V and 3 bases at J, with 7 bases between the two ends. Combining the CDR3 with reference TRBV7-2 and TRBJ2-7 gives the whole variable domain GAGVSQSPSNKVTEKGKDVELRCDPISGHTALYWYRQSLGQGLEFLIYFQGNSAPDKSGLPSDRFSAERTGGSVSTLTIQRTQQEDSAVYLCASSSKNYEQYFGPGTRLTVT.

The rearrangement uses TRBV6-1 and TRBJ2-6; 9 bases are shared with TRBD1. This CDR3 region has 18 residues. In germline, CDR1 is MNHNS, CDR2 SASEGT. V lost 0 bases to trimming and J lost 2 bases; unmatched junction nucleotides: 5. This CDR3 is CASSEARTGEAGANVLTF. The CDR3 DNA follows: TGTGCCAGCAGTGAAGCCCGGACAGGGGAGGCTGGGGCCAACGTCCTGACTTTC.

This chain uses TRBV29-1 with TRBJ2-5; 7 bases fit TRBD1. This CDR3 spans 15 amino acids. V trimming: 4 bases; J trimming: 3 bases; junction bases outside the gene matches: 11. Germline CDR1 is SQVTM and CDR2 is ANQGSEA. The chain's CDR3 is CSVGIIGGNEETQYF. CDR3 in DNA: TGCAGCGTTGGGATAATAGGGGGCAACGAAGAGACCCAGTACTTC. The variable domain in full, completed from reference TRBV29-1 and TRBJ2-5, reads SAVISQKPSRDICQRGTSLTIQCQVDSQVTMMFWYRQQPGQSLTLIATANQGSEATYESGFVIDKFPISRPNLTFSTLTVSNMSPEDSSIYLCSVGIIGGNEETQYFGPGTRLLVL.

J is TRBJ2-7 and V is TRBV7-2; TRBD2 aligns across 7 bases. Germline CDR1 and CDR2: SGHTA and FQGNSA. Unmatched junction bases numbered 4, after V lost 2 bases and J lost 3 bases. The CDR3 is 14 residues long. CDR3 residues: CASSLRGSYYEQYF. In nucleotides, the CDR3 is TGTGCCAGCAGCTTACGCGGGAGCTACTACGAGCAGTACTTC.

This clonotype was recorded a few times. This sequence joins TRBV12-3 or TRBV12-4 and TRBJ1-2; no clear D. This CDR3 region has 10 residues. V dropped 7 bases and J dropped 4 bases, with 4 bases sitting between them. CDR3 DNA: TGTGCCAGCAACCTCTATGGCTACACCTTC. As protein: CASNLYGYTF.

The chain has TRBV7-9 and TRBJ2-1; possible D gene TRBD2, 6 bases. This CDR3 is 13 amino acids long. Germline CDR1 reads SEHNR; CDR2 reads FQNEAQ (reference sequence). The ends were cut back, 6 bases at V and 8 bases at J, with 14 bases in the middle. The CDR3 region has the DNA TGTGCCAGCAGACAAACTAGCCTCCATGAGCAGTTCTTC. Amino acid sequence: CASRQTSLHEQFF.

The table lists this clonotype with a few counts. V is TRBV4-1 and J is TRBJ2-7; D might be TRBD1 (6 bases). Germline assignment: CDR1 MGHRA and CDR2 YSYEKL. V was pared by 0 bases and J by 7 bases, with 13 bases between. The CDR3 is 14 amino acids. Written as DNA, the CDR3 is TGCGCCAGCAGCCAAGATTGGACAGTGGGTGAGCAGTACTTC. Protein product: CASSQDWTVGEQYF.